The 5 T cell receptor beta chains listed next were all sequenced from one sample in a study of cytomegalovirus exposure and HLA in healthy donors. The PCR ran on 60 Vbeta and 13 Jbeta primers. Assay used: immunoSEQ multiplex PCR; TCRdb lists only in-frame clones, some missing. The sample holds 200,000 to 250,000 clones. Sequencing was done on a sample of PBMCs. These TCRs come from a woman in her twenties or thirties in good health and CMV-seropositive.

The chain is built from TRBV29-1 and TRBJ2-1, with TRBD2 matching 16 bases. The germline V gene has CDR1 SQVTM and CDR2 ANQGSEA. The CDR3 spans 19 residues. Germline trimming cut 0 bases from V and 0 bases from J; bases unmatched to any gene: 5. CDR3 region: CSVEDRGTSGGDSYNEQFF. CDR3 in DNA: TGCAGCGTTGAAGACCGCGGGACTAGCGGGGGGGACTCCTACAATGAGCAGTTCTTC.

The chain recombines TRBV9 with TRBJ2-1; TRBD1 agrees at 7 bases. The trim removed 6 bases at V and 10 bases at J, leaving 10 bases unmatched. CDR1 and CDR2 (germline): SGDLS, YYNGEE. The CDR3 is 13 amino acids. The CDR3 sequence: CASTDRAAWEQFF. In DNA form, the CDR3 reads TGTGCCAGCACTGACAGGGCGGCCTGGGAGCAGTTCTTC.

The chain couples TRBV2 to TRBJ2-7; D is possibly TRBD1 (5 bases). Germline V gene sequence: CDR1 SNHLY, CDR2 FYNNEI. This CDR3 is 12 amino acids long. The CDR3 loop is CAGAVVAYEQYF. CDR3 sequence (DNA): TGTGCTGGGGCGGTTGTCGCCTACGAGCAGTACTTC.

V is TRBV19 and J is TRBJ1-4; a possible D gene is TRBD1 (6 bases). V was clipped by 7 bases and J by 5 bases, with 17 bases between them. The CDR3 has 15 residues. CDR1 LNHDA and CDR2 SQIVND come from the germline V gene (reference sequence). CDR3: CASIARGGTNEKLFF. In DNA form, the CDR3 reads TGTGCCAGTATCGCCCGGGGGGGGACAAATGAAAAACTGTTTTTT.

This sequence joins TRBV25-1 and TRBJ2-7; D remains unclear. The V and J ends lost 5 bases and 1 base respectively, with 6 bases between them. The CDR3 is 12 residues long. Germline-derived CDR1 and CDR2 are MGHDK and SYGVNS. The CDR3 sequence is CASSINSYEQYF. DNA for the CDR3: TGTGCCAGCAGTATCAATTCCTACGAGCAGTACTTC.